These 14 T cell receptor beta chains share one sample of origin, sequenced in a study of T cells in Graves' hyperthyroidism and ophthalmopathy. It was RNA transcripts that yielded the amplified TCR beta CDR3 regions. The TCR CDR3 first-round RT-PCR relied on the HTBI primer set. TCRdb re-analysed the multiplex PCR reads in MiXCR, keeping a single row per CDR3 protein. This sample has 480,000 or so distinct CDR3 sequences, with 46% found just once. Sequencing input: peripheral blood or thyroid tissue (not recorded which). The source is an adult woman with Graves' disease, either hyperthyroidism or ophthalmopathy (not recorded which).

This clonotype has a single count. The gene calls are TRBV7-2 and TRBJ2-5; 8 bases line up with TRBD1. Looked up from germline, CDR1 is SGHTA and CDR2 is FQGNSA. This CDR3 spans 16 amino acids. Trimming at V came to 5 bases and at J to 1 base, leaving 9 bases not matched to a gene. The CDR3 reads CASSLGTGGFQETQYF. CDR3 DNA: TGTGCCAGCAGCCTAGGGACAGGCGGTTTCCAAGAGACCCAGTACTTC.

This clonotype was detected once. This chain connects TRBV25-1 to TRBJ1-6; 10 nucleotides line up with TRBD1. The length of the CDR3 is 19 residues. Germline-derived CDR1 and CDR2 are MGHDK and SYGVNS. V shed 6 bases, J shed 0 bases, and the junction held 11 bases outside the gene matches. This CDR3 is CASSDRDRGTGSYNSPLHF. The CDR3 region has the DNA TGTGCCAGCAGCGACCGGGACAGGGGAACAGGCTCCTATAATTCACCCCTCCACTTT.

This rearrangement joins TRBV29-1 to TRBJ1-2; 7 bases are shared with TRBD1. This CDR3 contains 12 residues. Germline V gene sequence: CDR1 SQVTM, CDR2 ANQGSEA. The V and J ends lost 8 bases and 5 bases, in that order; junction bases with no gene match: 8. CDR3 in amino acids: CSKGEGAYGYTF. Here the CDR3 DNA reads TGCAGCAAGGGAGAGGGGGCATATGGCTACACCTTC.

The chain has TRBV6-5 and TRBJ1-4; 7 positions match TRBD1. CDR3 size: 13 residues. Germline CDR1 reads MNHEY; CDR2 reads SVGAGI. Unmatched junction bases numbered 3, after V lost 9 bases and J lost 2 bases. CDR3 amino acids: CASTGVTNEKLFF. CDR3 sequence (DNA): TGTGCCAGTACAGGGGTGACTAATGAAAAACTGTTTTTT.

This clonotype has just a few counts. V usage is TRBV18 and J usage is TRBJ2-7; D unresolved. Germline values: CDR1 KGHSH, CDR2 LQKENI. Trimming took off 5 bases at V and 2 bases at J, with 16 bases between the two ends. The CDR3 totals 15 residues. The CDR3 reads CASSFGESITYEQYF. DNA of the CDR3: TGTGCCAGCTCATTCGGAGAGTCGATTACCTACGAGCAGTACTTC.

This clonotype was counted ten times or more. The chain is built from TRBV7-2 and TRBJ2-7; the D gene is possibly TRBD1 (5 bases). This CDR3 has 13 residues. The ends were cut back, 5 bases at V and 2 bases at J, with 10 bases in the middle. Germline loops: CDR1 SGHTA, CDR2 FQGNSA. CDR3 region: CASSQRTPYEQYF. The CDR3 coding sequence is TGTGCCAGCAGCCAAAGGACACCCTACGAGCAGTACTTC.

A note on this clonotype: One junction end does not reproduce the germline sequence, and a read error may be involved. This chain uses TRBV7-3 with TRBJ2-7; the match to TRBD2 covers 9 bases. Germline CDR1 and CDR2: SGHTA and FQGTGA. This CDR3 is 17 amino acids long. The CDR3 bases are TGTGCCAGCAGCGCCCGCCCCCCTAGCGGGATCGGCTACGAGCAGTACTTT. This gives the protein CASSARPPSGIGYEQYF.

The sample holds one count of this clonotype. Sequence at one end of the junction differs from germline and may be a read error. The chain couples TRBV20-1 to TRBJ2-3, with D unclear. The CDR3 contains 15 residues. Germline loops: CDR1 DFQATT, CDR2 SNEGSKA (reference sequence). This chain's CDR3 is CSANVWRHRTDTQYF. As DNA, the CDR3 is TGCAGCGCTAATGTTTGGCGGCACCGAACAGATACGCAGTATTTT.

The chain is built from TRBV10-3 and TRBJ1-5; 8 nucleotides agree with TRBD1. The trim removed 10 bases at V and 11 bases at J, leaving 16 bases unmatched. The CDR3 is 14 amino acids. Germline lookup yields CDR1 ENHRY and CDR2 SYGVKD. CDR3 in DNA: TGTGCCACCCTTGACAGGGGAGTGGGAGAGACCCAGCATTTT. This gives the protein CATLDRGVGETQHF.

V gene TRBV4-1 combines with J gene TRBJ1-4; 10 bases agree with TRBD1. Trimming removed 4 bases from V and 8 bases from J; junction bases left unmatched: 10. Germline-derived CDR1 and CDR2 are MGHRA and YSYEKL. The CDR3 is 16 amino acids. Written as DNA, the CDR3 is TGCGCCAGCAGCCGACCGGGGACAGGGGAATTAGAAAAACTGTTTTTT. This encodes CASSRPGTGELEKLFF.

This clonotype was observed many times. The chain links TRBV6-1 to TRBJ2-5; a possible D gene is TRBD2 (6 bases). The CDR3 totals 14 residues. Germline-derived CDR1 and CDR2 are MNHNS and SASEGT. Trimming pared 1 base from V and 4 bases from J, leaving 10 bases between. The CDR3 coding sequence is TGTGCCAGCAGTGAAGACTTGGGAGGAGAGACCCAGTACTTC. This gives the protein CASSEDLGGETQYF.

This clonotype was detected ten times or more. The rearrangement uses TRBV6-6 and TRBJ2-7, with D uncertain. CDR1 MNHNY and CDR2 SVGAGI come from the germline V gene (reference sequence). CDR3 length: 13 amino acids. Trimming cost V 6 bases and J 5 bases, with 14 bases left between them. In DNA, the CDR3 is TGTGCCAGCAGCCTCCCCCCTAGGGACGAGCAGTACTTC. Protein product: CASSLPPRDEQYF.

This clonotype was seen a single time. This chain connects TRBV10-3 to TRBJ1-2, with D uncertain. V lost 6 bases to trimming and J lost 1 base, with 12 bases between them. This CDR3 has 14 amino acids. Looked up from germline, CDR1 is ENHRY and CDR2 is SYGVKD. The CDR3 DNA is TGTGCCATCAGGGGAGGACGGGATAACTATGGCTACACCTTC. The encoded protein is CAIRGGRDNYGYTF.

The chain has TRBV5-8 and TRBJ1-1, with 9 bases matching TRBD1. The germline CDR1 and CDR2 sequences are SGHTS and YDEGEE. V trimming: 5 bases; J trimming: 7 bases; junction bases outside the gene matches: 3. CDR3 length equals 12 residues. This CDR3 is CASSYRGREAFF. CDR3 coding DNA: TGTGCCAGCAGTTACAGGGGGCGTGAAGCTTTCTTT.